This T cell receptor (beta chain) was recovered during a study of cytomegalovirus exposure and HLA in healthy donors. Study results and limitations: Per a later analysis, approximately 16,000 TCR beta sequences showed association with HLA alleles at 0.05 false discovery rate.

Primers: 60 Vbeta forward and 13 Jbeta reverse. Repertoires were generated with immunoSEQ multiplex PCR, while TCRdb's copy carries only in-frame clones and drops some. The table has 140,000 or so clones, approximately 91% seen once. The CDR3 loop spans 14 amino acids. V was shortened by 5 bases and J by 6 bases, with 17 bases between the two germline ends. CDR1 and CDR2 (germline): LNHDA, SQIVND (reference sequence). Worth noting for this clone: Its matching antigen is unknown.

The clonotype comes from a woman aged 40-49 years in good health and CMV-seronegative. The V gene is TRBV19, the J gene TRBJ2-7; possible D gene TRBD1, 6 bases. Sequenced: PBMCs. For the CDR3, the DNA is TGTGCCAGTAGTTCAAAGACAGGACTGTCCGAGCAGTACTTC. Its translation is CASSSKTGLSEQYF.